This T cell receptor beta chain emerged from a study of response to subunit inactivated influenza vaccine. Whole-study findings and limits: The authors proposed limited new T cell recruitment per seasonal influenza vaccination.

Each CDR3 protein gets one entry after TCRdb re-called the RT-PCR reads with MiXCR. The table has around 650,000 distinct CDR3 sequences, around a sixth seen once. Germline lookup yields CDR1 SGHTA and CDR2 FQGNSA. The CDR3 runs 14 residues. The germline V and J ends were trimmed by 0 bases and 5 bases, with 10 bases remaining between them. Turning to this clonotype: Its matching antigen is unknown.

The V and J genes are TRBV7-2 and TRBJ2-5; D is uncertain. This TCR derives from a man in his fifties or sixties who received an inactivated influenza vaccine. The sequenced sample was PBMCs from blood, obtained 12 days after vaccination. CDR3 in DNA: TGTGCCAGCAGCTTAGCTTCCGGTGTTGAGACCCAGTACTTC. Translated: CASSLASGVETQYF.